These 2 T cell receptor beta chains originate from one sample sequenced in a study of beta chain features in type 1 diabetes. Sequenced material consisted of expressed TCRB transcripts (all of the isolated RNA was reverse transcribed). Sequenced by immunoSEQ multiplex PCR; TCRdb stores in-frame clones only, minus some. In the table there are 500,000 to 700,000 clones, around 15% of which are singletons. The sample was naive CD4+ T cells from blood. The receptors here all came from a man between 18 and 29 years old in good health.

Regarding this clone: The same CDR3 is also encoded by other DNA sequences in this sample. CDR3 loop: CASSSSSYEQYF. DNA for the CDR3: TGTGCCAGCTCATCCAGCTCCTACGAGCAGTACTTC. J is TRBJ2-7 and V is TRBV18; D ambiguous. V lost 5 bases, J lost 0 bases, and 5 bases lay in between. The CDR3 has 12 amino acids. Germline V gene lookup returns CDR1 KGHSH and CDR2 LQKENI.

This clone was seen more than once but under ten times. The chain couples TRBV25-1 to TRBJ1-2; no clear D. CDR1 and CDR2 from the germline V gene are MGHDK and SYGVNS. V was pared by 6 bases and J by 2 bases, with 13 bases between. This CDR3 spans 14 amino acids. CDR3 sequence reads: CASRTDGTNYGYTF. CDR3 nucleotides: TGTGCCAGCAGGACGGACGGCACCAACTATGGCTACACCTTC.